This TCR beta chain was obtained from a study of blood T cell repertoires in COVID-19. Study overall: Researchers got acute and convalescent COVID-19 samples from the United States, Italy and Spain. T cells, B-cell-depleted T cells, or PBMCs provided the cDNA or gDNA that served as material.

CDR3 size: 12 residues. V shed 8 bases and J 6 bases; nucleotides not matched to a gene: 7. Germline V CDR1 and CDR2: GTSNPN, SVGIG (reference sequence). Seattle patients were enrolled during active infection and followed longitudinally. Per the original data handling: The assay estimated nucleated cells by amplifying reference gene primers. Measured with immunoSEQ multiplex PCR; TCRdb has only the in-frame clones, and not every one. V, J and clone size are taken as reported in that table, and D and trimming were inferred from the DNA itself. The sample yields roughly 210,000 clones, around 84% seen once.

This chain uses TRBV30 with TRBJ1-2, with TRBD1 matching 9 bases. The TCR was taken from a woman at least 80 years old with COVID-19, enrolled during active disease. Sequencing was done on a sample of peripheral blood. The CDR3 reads CAGNRGLDGYTF. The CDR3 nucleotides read TGTGCCGGAAACAGGGGGCTCGATGGCTACACCTTC. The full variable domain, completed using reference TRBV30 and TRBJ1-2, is SQTIHQWPATLVQPVGSPLSLECTVEGTSNPNLYWYRQAAGRGLQLLFYSVGIGQISSEVPQNLSASRPQDRQFILSSKKLLLSDSGFYLCAGNRGLDGYTFGSGTRLTVV.